The 32 T cell receptor beta chains below all came from one sample that was sequenced in a study of T-cell memory formation after mild COVID-19 (TCRdb year 2021). Libraries were constructed by 5' RACE. For sequencing, an Illumina NovaSeq 6000 was employed. In TCRdb, the public reads were trimmed at Q25 with fastp and aligned with MiXCR, with productive beta chains retained. Each CDR3 protein gets just one entry, which takes the most common genes and DNA from the rows behind it. For this sample the table gives about 180,000 distinct CDR3 sequences, of which less than 20% were detected only once. The ten largest account for 3% to 4% of the sample. Sample: PBMCs or a T cell subset sorted from them (not recorded which). The origin of the receptors is a man in his late teens or twenties who had mild COVID-19 (a few samples of this study predate the infection). The sample titles of this study are shuffled in the database, so cell type and time point are left out; the donor was told from shared clones.

This clonotype was counted only a few times. The J gene is TRBJ2-1, the V gene TRBV5-1, with 8 bases matching TRBD1. The V gene's germline CDR1 is SGHRS and CDR2 YFSETQ. The CDR3 is 14 residues long. The V and J ends lost 7 bases and 6 bases, in that order; junction bases with no gene match: 9. CDR3 protein: CASGEQGASNEQFF. The CDR3 DNA reads as TGCGCCAGCGGGGAGCAGGGGGCATCCAATGAGCAGTTCTTC.

This clonotype appeared a few times. The DNA of the CDR3 is TGCAGCGTCGTTGACAGTCAAGAGACCCAGTACTTC. This gives the protein CSVVDSQETQYF. This chain joins TRBV29-1 and TRBJ2-5, with a tentative D call TRBD1 (5 bases). The germline V gene encodes CDR1 SQVTM and CDR2 ANQGSEA. Trimming removed 6 bases from V and 2 bases from J, with 10 bases in between. The CDR3 spans 12 residues.

The CDR3 spells CAISESLGRENYGYTF. CDR3 coding DNA: TGTGCCATCAGTGAGTCGCTTGGAAGGGAGAACTATGGCTACACCTTC. The chain is built from TRBV10-3 and TRBJ1-2; no clear D gene. Trimming shortened V by 0 bases and J by 2 bases, and 13 bases separated the two germline ends. Per the germline V gene, CDR1 is ENHRY and CDR2 is SYGVKD. This CDR3 comprises 16 residues.

This clonotype was counted a few times. The chain links TRBV5-1 to TRBJ2-2; a weak D match, TRBD1 (5 bases). This CDR3 is 14 amino acids long. The germline V gene has CDR1 SGHRS and CDR2 YFSETQ. V lost 7 bases, J lost 0 bases, and 10 bases lay in between. This CDR3 is CASLPGTNTGELFF. Here the CDR3 DNA reads TGCGCCAGCTTACCAGGGACGAACACCGGGGAGCTGTTTTTT.

The rearrangement links TRBV20-1 to TRBJ2-7; D is perhaps TRBD1 or TRBD2 (5 bases each). Germline CDR1 reads DFQATT; CDR2 reads SNEGSKA (reference sequence). The CDR3 runs to 14 residues. The V and J ends lost 5 bases and 2 bases respectively, with 16 bases between them. This chain's CDR3 is CSADSGATAYEQYF. Here the CDR3 DNA reads TGCAGTGCTGACTCCGGGGCAACGGCCTACGAGCAGTACTTC.

CDR3 DNA: TGTGCCAGCCTCTCTCGGCGACGGATTGAGGAGACCCAGTACTTC. Translated: CASLSRRRIEETQYF. The chain carries TRBV28 and TRBJ2-5; D is unclear. The CDR3 has 15 amino acids. The germline gives CDR1 MDHEN, CDR2 SYDVKM. Trimming pared 8 bases from V and 5 bases from J, leaving 21 bases between.

There are a few counts of this clonotype. The chain employs TRBV3-1 and TRBJ1-6; TRBD1 matches at 11 bases. Germline CDR1 reads LGHDT; CDR2 reads YNNKEL (reference sequence). This CDR3 has 15 amino acids. V dropped 3 bases and J dropped 11; count of bases not matched to a gene: 6. CDR3 in amino acids: CASSQTGTGGAPLHF. In nucleotides, the CDR3 is TGTGCCAGCAGCCAGACCGGGACAGGGGGAGCACCCCTCCACTTT.

The sample holds a few counts of this clonotype. The chain's CDR3 is CASSFGTSGVTDTQYF. In DNA form, the CDR3 reads TGCGCCAGCAGCTTTGGGACTAGCGGGGTGACAGATACGCAGTATTTT. The chain uses TRBV5-1 and TRBJ2-3; 13 bases align to TRBD2. This CDR3 spans 16 amino acids. The V gene's germline CDR1 is SGHRS and CDR2 YFSETQ. After removal of 2 bases from V and 3 bases from J, the junction contained 3 bases not matched to a gene.

This clonotype was observed a handful of times. The chain has TRBV3-1 and TRBJ1-5; the match to TRBD1 covers 9 bases. Germline loops: CDR1 LGHDT, CDR2 YNNKEL (reference sequence). Trimming removed 4 bases from V and 5 bases from J; junction bases left unmatched: 6. The CDR3 sequence is 15 residues long. The CDR3 DNA sequence: TGTGCCAGCAGCCTCGGGACAGGGTCCGATCAGCCCCAGCATTTT. Protein: CASSLGTGSDQPQHF.

This clonotype has a count of ten or more. The rearrangement uses TRBV4-3 and TRBJ1-6, with D unclear. The CDR3 is 17 amino acids. With 4 bases removed from V and 2 bases from J, the gap between germline ends came to 15 bases. CDR1 is LGHNA and CDR2 is YSLEER in the germline V gene. CDR3 protein: CASSPDPGRTYNSPLHF. The CDR3 region has the DNA TGCGCCAGCAGCCCGGACCCAGGAAGGACCTATAATTCACCCCTCCACTTT.

The chain joins TRBV5-1 to TRBJ1-6, with D possibly matching TRBD1 (5 bases). Germline values: CDR1 SGHRS, CDR2 YFSETQ. The CDR3 spans 15 residues. Between the trimmed V and J ends, which lost 0 bases and 7 bases, there was a span of 11 bases. The CDR3 here is CASSLVGGQNSPLHF. The CDR3 DNA reads TGCGCCAGCAGCTTGGTCGGTGGACAAAATTCACCCCTCCACTTT.

This clonotype was detected a few times. The V call is TRBV12-3 or TRBV12-4, the J call TRBJ2-5; 11 nucleotides agree with TRBD2. V shed 4 bases and J 5 bases; nucleotides not matched to a gene: 9. The CDR3 totals 16 residues. The CDR3 nucleotides are TGTGCCAGCAGTTCCTGGACTAGCGGGCTGGAGGAGACCCAGTACTTC. It specifies CASSSWTSGLEETQYF.

The chain recombines TRBV18 with TRBJ2-5; the D call may be TRBD1 or TRBD2 (6 bases each). V was pared by 1 base and J by 4 bases, with 16 bases between. The CDR3 runs 16 residues. Germline CDR1 reads KGHSH; CDR2 reads LQKENI. The CDR3 DNA is TGTGCCAGCTCACCACAGGAGTGGGGGGCCGGAGAGACCCAGTACTTC. Translated, it gives CASSPQEWGAGETQYF.

The V and J genes are TRBV5-1 and TRBJ1-1, with 7 positions matching TRBD1. V was pared by 7 bases and J by 1 base, with 4 bases of the junction left unmatched. The CDR3 consists of 13 residues. Germline lookup yields CDR1 SGHRS and CDR2 YFSETQ. CDR3 protein: CASVRGPNTEAFF. The CDR3 bases are TGCGCCAGCGTAAGGGGGCCGAACACTGAAGCTTTCTTT.

Only a few counts were recorded for this clonotype. The chain employs TRBV3-1 and TRBJ2-5, with 8 nucleotides matching TRBD1. This CDR3 region has 14 residues. Losses at the gene ends were 3 bases for V and 5 bases for J; bases not matched to a gene: 5. Germline CDR1 reads LGHDT; CDR2 reads YNNKEL (reference sequence). CDR3 amino acids: CASSQGQATETQYF. Written as DNA, the CDR3 is TGTGCCAGCAGCCAGGGACAGGCCACGGAGACCCAGTACTTC.

This clonotype was detected only a few times. The V and J genes are TRBV4-2 and TRBJ2-2; TRBD2 matches at 9 bases. Germline loops: CDR1 LGHNA, CDR2 YNFKEQ. V was pared by 0 bases and J by 1 base, with 0 bases of the junction left unmatched. This CDR3 has 16 residues. The CDR3 sequence: CASSQETSGNTGELFF. CDR3 nucleotides: TGTGCCAGCAGCCAAGAGACTAGCGGGAACACCGGGGAGCTGTTTTTT.

This clonotype was recorded a few times. The chain joins TRBV5-1 to TRBJ2-2; TRBD2 matches at 9 bases. Germline CDR1 reads SGHRS; CDR2 reads YFSETQ. The V gene end was trimmed by 4 bases and the J gene end by 16 bases; junction bases not matched to a gene: 14. The CDR3 extends over 14 amino acids. In DNA, the CDR3 is TGCGCCAGCAGCCCCGAAGGGCGGGGGGGCTTGCCGTTTTTT. Translated: CASSPEGRGGLPFF.

The chain employs TRBV18 and TRBJ1-1; 8 bases line up with TRBD1. Trimming took 1 base from V and 4 from J; bases not matched to a gene: 11. Per the germline V gene, CDR1 is KGHSH and CDR2 is LQKENI. The CDR3 runs 17 residues. CDR3 amino acids: CASSPRGIRQGSTEAFF. CDR3 nucleotides: TGTGCCAGCTCACCACGGGGTATCAGACAGGGGAGCACTGAAGCTTTCTTT. The entire variable domain, with the rest obtained from reference TRBV18 and TRBJ1-1, is as follows: NAGVMQNPRHLVRRRGQEARLRCSPMKGHSHVYWYRQLPEEGLKFMVYLQKENIIDESGMPKERFSAEFPKEGPSILRIQQVVRGDSAAYFCASSPRGIRQGSTEAFFGQGTRLTVV.

This chain links TRBV15 with TRBJ1-5; a possible D gene is TRBD1 (6 bases). CDR3 length equals 15 residues. V was shortened by 3 bases and J by 3 bases, with 12 bases between the two germline ends. From germline, CDR1 is LNHNV and CDR2 YYDKDF (reference sequence). The CDR3 nucleotides read TGTGCCACCAGCAGGGGGGGCGCTTCCAATCAGCCCCAGCATTTT. This gives the protein CATSRGGASNQPQHF.

The rearrangement uses TRBV5-6 and TRBJ1-2; D perhaps matches TRBD1 (5 bases). This CDR3 is built from 14 residues. V gave up 0 bases and J gave up 8 bases, with 14 bases separating them. Germline V gene sequence: CDR1 SGHDT, CDR2 YYEEEE. This CDR3 reads CASSLVWQGEGYTF. CDR3 DNA: TGTGCCAGCAGCTTGGTTTGGCAGGGTGAAGGCTACACCTTC.

The chain links TRBV4-1 to TRBJ1-3; no definite D call. With 1 base removed from V and 0 bases from J, the gap between germline ends came to 4 bases. The CDR3 sequence is 14 residues long. From germline, CDR1 is MGHRA and CDR2 YSYEKL. CDR3 bases: TGCGCCAGCAGCCAAGGACACTCTGGAAACACCATATATTTT. Translated: CASSQGHSGNTIYF.

The chain combines TRBV11-1 with TRBJ2-3; 9 positions agree with TRBD2. The CDR3 is made up of 16 amino acids. Germline assignment: CDR1 SGHAT and CDR2 FQDESV (reference sequence). V lost 5 bases to trimming and J lost 4 bases; unmatched junction nucleotides: 10. The CDR3 protein is CASSTLAGTTSDTQYF. CDR3 sequence (DNA): TGTGCCAGCAGCACCCTAGCGGGAACCACGTCAGATACGCAGTATTTT.

The J gene is TRBJ2-5, the V gene TRBV7-9; no firm D call. The CDR3 spans 15 residues. The V and J ends lost 1 base and 4 bases respectively, with 13 bases between them. Germline assignment: CDR1 SEHNR and CDR2 FQNEAQ (reference sequence). CDR3 loop: CASSLVGSQGETQYF. The CDR3 DNA sequence: TGTGCCAGCAGCTTAGTTGGAAGCCAAGGAGAGACCCAGTACTTC.

V and J are TRBV7-2 and TRBJ2-5; a possible D gene is TRBD1 (6 bases). Germline CDR1 SGHTA, CDR2 FQGNSA. Deletions cut 2 bases from V and 3 bases from J, with 7 bases between. The CDR3 length is 13 residues. CDR3 bases: TGTGCCAGCAGCTTAAACAGGGAAGAGACCCAGTACTTC. Translating gives CASSLNREETQYF.

This clonotype has only a few counts. The rearrangement joins TRBV5-1 to TRBJ1-2, with D perhaps TRBD1 (6 bases). Trimming stripped 0 bases from V and 7 bases from J, with 22 bases between. CDR1 and CDR2 from the germline V gene are SGHRS and YFSETQ. This CDR3 spans 17 amino acids. The CDR3 DNA is TGCGCCAGCAGCTTGGGGCAAACAGGGCGTGGCGGGCCTGGCTACACCTTC. This codes for CASSLGQTGRGGPGYTF.

The J gene is TRBJ2-1, the V gene TRBV15; D remains ambiguous. The CDR3 sequence is 13 residues long. V was pared by 1 base and J by 7 bases, with 8 bases between. Per the germline V gene, CDR1 is LNHNV and CDR2 is YYDKDF (reference sequence). The CDR3 DNA follows: TGTGCCACCAGCAGAGCTGCCCCAAATGAGCAGTTCTTC. It specifies CATSRAAPNEQFF.

The chain links TRBV6-5 to TRBJ1-3; D ambiguous. V was clipped by 6 bases and J by 0 bases, with 9 bases between them. CDR3 length equals 14 residues. CDR1 and CDR2 from the germline V gene are MNHEY and SVGAGI. DNA of the CDR3: TGTGCCAGCAGCGGAGGAACCTCTGGAAACACCATATATTTT. Its translation: CASSGGTSGNTIYF.

This clonotype has just a few counts. The chain employs TRBV6-5 and TRBJ2-7; TRBD2 aligns across 7 bases. Germline CDR1 MNHEY, CDR2 SVGAGI. Trimming cost V 6 bases and J 0 bases; bases outside gene matches: 11. This CDR3 has 16 residues. This CDR3 reads CASRGGERGSSYEQYV. The DNA of the CDR3 is TGTGCCAGCAGGGGTGGGGAGCGGGGTTCCTCCTACGAGCAGTACGTC.

This clonotype was recorded many times. The rearrangement joins TRBV7-2 to TRBJ2-7, with a tentative D call TRBD2 (5 bases). Per germline, CDR1 SGHTA and CDR2 FQGNSA. The CDR3 runs to 14 residues. Trimming stripped 0 bases from V and 2 bases from J, with 8 bases between. The CDR3 protein is CASSLAGNPYEQYV. The CDR3 DNA is TGTGCCAGCAGCTTAGCCGGGAACCCCTACGAGCAGTACGTC.

Only a few counts were recorded for this clonotype. The gene calls are TRBV5-4 and TRBJ2-1, with 7 positions matching TRBD1. This CDR3 spans 15 amino acids. Germline CDR1 reads SGHNT; CDR2 reads YYREEE (reference sequence). J was trimmed by 7 bases and V by 0 bases; bases with no gene match: 7. Here the CDR3 DNA reads TGTGCCAGCAGCTTGGACAGGGGAAGTTGGAATGAGCAGTTCTTC. Its protein product is CASSLDRGSWNEQFF.

This clonotype has only a few counts. The rearrangement uses TRBV3-1 and TRBJ2-2, with D possibly TRBD2 on 6 matching bases. The V gene lost 1 base and the J gene lost 3 bases, with 9 bases spanning the gap. The CDR3 is 15 residues long. The V gene's germline CDR1 is LGHDT and CDR2 YNNKEL (reference sequence). CDR3 nucleotides: TGTGCCAGCAGCCAAGCGGGGGTAGACACCGGGGAGCTGTTTTTT. Encoded protein: CASSQAGVDTGELFF.

The chain couples TRBV28 to TRBJ1-6, with D hard to call. CDR1 and CDR2 from the germline V gene are MDHEN and SYDVKM. The CDR3 has 14 amino acids. V lost 6 bases, J lost 9 bases, and 15 bases lay in between. The CDR3 bases are TGTGCCAGCAGGAGGAGGGCCAGAGGTTCACCCCTCCACTTT. Its protein is CASRRRARGSPLHF.